The 21 T cell receptor beta chains below come from one sample, sequenced in a study of blood T cell repertoires in COVID-19. Some clones are missing from TCRdb's copy, which holds only in-frame ones; the method was immunoSEQ multiplex PCR. Altogether about 160,000 clones are present, roughly 80% being singletons, with the ten largest covering 8% to 9.5%. Sequencing used peripheral blood. These receptor sequences come from a man aged 60-69 years with acute or convalescent COVID-19.

Comments on this clone: The sample has other DNA sequences that encode this CDR3 too. The gene calls are TRBV7-8 and TRBJ1-1; 7 bases map to TRBD1. This CDR3 contains 14 residues. CDR1 is SGHVS and CDR2 is FQNEAQ in the germline V gene. V lost 5 bases, J lost 3 bases, and 6 bases stayed unmatched. The CDR3 protein is CASSRRQGYTEAFF. The CDR3 bases are TGTGCCAGCAGCCGACGACAGGGATACACTGAAGCTTTCTTT.

This chain uses TRBV7-3 with TRBJ1-1; weak D call: TRBD1 (5 bases). The CDR3 runs 15 residues. Germline V CDR1 and CDR2: SGHTA, FQGTGA. Between the trimmed V and J ends, which lost 5 bases and 0 bases, there was a span of 13 bases. This CDR3 reads CASSDTGDMNTEAFF. CDR3 DNA: TGTGCCAGCAGCGACACAGGTGATATGAACACTGAAGCTTTCTTT.

The DNA of the CDR3 is TGTGCCAGCAGTTACGGGTGGGGCCGGGAAAAACTGTTTTTT. It is translated as CASSYGWGREKLFF. This chain uses TRBV6-5 with TRBJ1-4, with a possible D match to TRBD1 (5 bases). This CDR3 spans 14 amino acids. CDR1 and CDR2 from the germline V gene are MNHEY and SVGAGI. The ends were cut back, 2 bases at V and 8 bases at J, with 12 bases in the middle.

V gene TRBV9 combines with J gene TRBJ1-2; 8 bases agree with TRBD1. Germline values: CDR1 SGDLS, CDR2 YYNGEE. This CDR3 is built from 15 residues. The ends lost 3 bases at V and 4 bases at J; junction bases unmatched: 8. CDR3 coding DNA: TGTGCCAGCAGCGACGGGCAGGGGGCCGCCTATGGCTACACCTTC. Translating gives CASSDGQGAAYGYTF.

The rearrangement links TRBV11-2 to TRBJ2-7, with 9 nucleotides matching TRBD1. V gave up 5 bases and J gave up 2 bases; unmatched junction bases: 7. In germline, CDR1 is SGHAT, CDR2 FQNNGV. The CDR3 is 15 residues long. The CDR3 region has the DNA TGTGCCAGCAGCACCCACAGGGGGCTGGCCTACGAGCAGTACTTC. The encoded protein is CASSTHRGLAYEQYF.

The CDR3 region has the DNA TGTGCTAGTGGTTTGAAGCCCCCGGGACAGATATACAATGAGCAGTTCTTC. As protein: CASGLKPPGQIYNEQFF. The rearrangement uses TRBV12-5 and TRBJ2-1; 7 positions agree with TRBD1. The trim removed 2 bases at V and 4 bases at J, leaving 11 bases unmatched. The length of the CDR3 is 17 residues. The germline CDR1 and CDR2 sequences are LGHNT and FRNRAP.

This chain connects TRBV4-1 to TRBJ1-1; no clear D. Trimming cost V 1 base and J 3 bases, with 15 bases left between them. The CDR3 covers 16 residues. Germline V gene sequence: CDR1 MGHRA, CDR2 YSYEKL. In nucleotides, the CDR3 is TGCGCCAGCAGCCAAGGGATTCTCACTATGGACACTGAAGCTTTCTTT. Translated: CASSQGILTMDTEAFF.

The rearrangement joins TRBV27 to TRBJ2-5; 9 nucleotides agree with TRBD1. The CDR3 loop spans 15 amino acids. From germline, CDR1 is MNHEY and CDR2 SMNVEV (reference sequence). V lost 5 bases to trimming and J lost 2 bases; unmatched junction nucleotides: 6. CDR3 amino acids: CASSLSGTGQETQYF. CDR3 nucleotides: TGTGCCAGCAGTCTCTCCGGGACAGGGCAAGAGACCCAGTACTTC.

The chain joins TRBV2 to TRBJ1-2; 9 nucleotides line up with TRBD1. CDR1 and CDR2 from the germline V gene are SNHLY and FYNNEI. After removal of 2 bases from V and 6 bases from J, the junction contained 4 bases not matched to a gene. There are 14 residues in the CDR3. CDR3 DNA sequence: TGTGCCAGCAGTGAAAACAGGGGGCCTAATGGCTACACCTTC. Translation: CASSENRGPNGYTF.

The rearrangement joins TRBV27 to TRBJ1-2; a weak D match, TRBD1 (5 bases). The CDR3 spans 14 residues. CDR1 MNHEY and CDR2 SMNVEV come from the germline V gene (reference sequence). With 9 bases removed from V and 0 bases from J, the gap between germline ends came to 14 bases. The CDR3 reads CASGPGRTNYGYTF. CDR3 coding DNA: TGTGCCAGTGGGCCAGGGAGGACTAACTATGGCTACACCTTC.

The chain couples TRBV27 to TRBJ2-7, with a weak D call TRBD1 (6 bases). CDR1 MNHEY and CDR2 SMNVEV come from the germline V gene (reference sequence). CDR3 length equals 12 residues. Trimming left V 6 bases short and J 3 bases short, with 9 bases between. The CDR3 DNA reads TGTGCCAGCAGGACGGACAGCTACGAGCAGTACTTC. Its translation is CASRTDSYEQYF.

This clone was counted only a few times. This sequence joins TRBV5-4 and TRBJ1-3; 7 bases are a match to TRBD1. The CDR3 is 15 amino acids. The germline V gene has CDR1 SGHNT and CDR2 YYREEE (reference sequence). The V segment lost 5 bases and the J segment 1 base; nucleotides outside the gene matches: 6. The CDR3 reads CASSTGTASGNTIYF. CDR3 nucleotides: TGTGCCAGCAGTACCGGGACAGCGTCTGGAAACACCATATATTTT.

Concerning this clone: A junction end diverges from the germline sequence, so it may reflect a read error. The V gene is TRBV27, the J gene TRBJ2-7, with a tentative D call TRBD1 (5 bases). The CDR3 contains 16 residues. Germline lookup yields CDR1 MNHEY and CDR2 SMNVEV (reference sequence). The CDR3 nucleotides are TGTGCCAGCAGTCTAACAAGGACAAATTCCCCCTACAAGCAGTACTTC. This translates into CASSLTRTNSPYKQYF.

The genes are TRBV23-1 and TRBJ1-2; D uncertain. Being an ORF, TRBV23-1 has a function that is uncertain. V was pared by 6 bases and J by 2 bases, with 13 bases between. This CDR3 is built from 14 residues. The CDR3 region is CASSPSAGNYGYTF. CDR3 bases: TGCGCCAGCAGCCCCTCGGCCGGGAACTATGGCTACACCTTC.

V and J are TRBV4-1 and TRBJ2-5; the match to TRBD1 covers 9 bases. CDR1 and CDR2 from the germline V gene are MGHRA and YSYEKL. CDR3 length equals 17 residues. Unmatched junction bases numbered 13, after V lost 3 bases and J lost 5 bases. CDR3 loop: CASSQRRSGQGMETQYF. CDR3 bases: TGCGCCAGCAGCCAGCGACGCTCGGGACAGGGAATGGAGACCCAGTACTTC.

This clone was detected a few times. This chain's CDR3 is CASSESGFSYNEQFF. For the CDR3, the DNA is TGTGCCAGCAGTGAATCAGGGTTCTCCTACAATGAGCAGTTCTTC. The chain has TRBV2 and TRBJ2-1; perhaps TRBD1 as D (5 bases). Trimming stripped 2 bases from V and 0 bases from J, with 8 bases between. The V gene's germline CDR1 is SNHLY and CDR2 FYNNEI. CDR3 length: 15 amino acids.

The DNA for the CDR3 is TGTGCCAGCAGTTCGGGACACCTTAGCACAGATACGCAGTATTTT. It yields the protein CASSSGHLSTDTQYF. The chain uses TRBV2 and TRBJ2-3; the D gene is possibly TRBD1 (6 bases). The CDR3 length is 15 residues. Trimming removed 5 bases at V and 0 bases at J, with 12 bases between. Looked up from germline, CDR1 is SNHLY and CDR2 is FYNNEI.

The rearrangement joins TRBV2 to TRBJ1-1; the D gene is possibly TRBD1 (6 bases). CDR3 length: 12 residues. The germline V gene encodes CDR1 SNHLY and CDR2 FYNNEI. Between the trimmed V and J ends, which lost 7 bases and 5 bases, there was a span of 11 bases. In DNA, the CDR3 is TGTGCCAGCAACCACAGGGTAACTGAAGCTTTCTTT. Translated: CASNHRVTEAFF.

The gene calls are TRBV29-1 and TRBJ1-4; 7 bases align to TRBD1. The germline gives CDR1 SQVTM, CDR2 ANQGSEA. CDR3 length: 15 amino acids. The V and J ends lost 6 bases and 2 bases, in that order; junction bases with no gene match: 9. The CDR3 bases are TGCAGCGTCGCTAAGGGGACAGCGACTAATGAAAAACTGTTTTTT. It codes for CSVAKGTATNEKLFF.

CDR3 region: CASSDGGAGNEKLFF. For the CDR3, the DNA is TGTGCCAGCAGTGATGGAGGGGCAGGGAATGAAAAACTGTTTTTT. The rearrangement joins TRBV2 to TRBJ1-4; D might be TRBD1 (5 bases). Between the trimmed V and J ends, which lost 3 bases and 5 bases, there was a span of 13 bases. CDR3 size: 15 residues. CDR1 is SNHLY, CDR2 FYNNEI, per germline.

The CDR3 DNA sequence: TGTGCCAGCAGTCCTGACAGCCGCTATGGCTACACCTTC. Amino acids: CASSPDSRYGYTF. The rearrangement joins TRBV6-5 to TRBJ1-2; the D gene is possibly TRBD1 (5 bases). In germline, CDR1 is MNHEY, CDR2 SVGAGI. Trimming removed 5 bases from V and 4 bases from J, with 11 bases in between. The CDR3 is 13 residues long.